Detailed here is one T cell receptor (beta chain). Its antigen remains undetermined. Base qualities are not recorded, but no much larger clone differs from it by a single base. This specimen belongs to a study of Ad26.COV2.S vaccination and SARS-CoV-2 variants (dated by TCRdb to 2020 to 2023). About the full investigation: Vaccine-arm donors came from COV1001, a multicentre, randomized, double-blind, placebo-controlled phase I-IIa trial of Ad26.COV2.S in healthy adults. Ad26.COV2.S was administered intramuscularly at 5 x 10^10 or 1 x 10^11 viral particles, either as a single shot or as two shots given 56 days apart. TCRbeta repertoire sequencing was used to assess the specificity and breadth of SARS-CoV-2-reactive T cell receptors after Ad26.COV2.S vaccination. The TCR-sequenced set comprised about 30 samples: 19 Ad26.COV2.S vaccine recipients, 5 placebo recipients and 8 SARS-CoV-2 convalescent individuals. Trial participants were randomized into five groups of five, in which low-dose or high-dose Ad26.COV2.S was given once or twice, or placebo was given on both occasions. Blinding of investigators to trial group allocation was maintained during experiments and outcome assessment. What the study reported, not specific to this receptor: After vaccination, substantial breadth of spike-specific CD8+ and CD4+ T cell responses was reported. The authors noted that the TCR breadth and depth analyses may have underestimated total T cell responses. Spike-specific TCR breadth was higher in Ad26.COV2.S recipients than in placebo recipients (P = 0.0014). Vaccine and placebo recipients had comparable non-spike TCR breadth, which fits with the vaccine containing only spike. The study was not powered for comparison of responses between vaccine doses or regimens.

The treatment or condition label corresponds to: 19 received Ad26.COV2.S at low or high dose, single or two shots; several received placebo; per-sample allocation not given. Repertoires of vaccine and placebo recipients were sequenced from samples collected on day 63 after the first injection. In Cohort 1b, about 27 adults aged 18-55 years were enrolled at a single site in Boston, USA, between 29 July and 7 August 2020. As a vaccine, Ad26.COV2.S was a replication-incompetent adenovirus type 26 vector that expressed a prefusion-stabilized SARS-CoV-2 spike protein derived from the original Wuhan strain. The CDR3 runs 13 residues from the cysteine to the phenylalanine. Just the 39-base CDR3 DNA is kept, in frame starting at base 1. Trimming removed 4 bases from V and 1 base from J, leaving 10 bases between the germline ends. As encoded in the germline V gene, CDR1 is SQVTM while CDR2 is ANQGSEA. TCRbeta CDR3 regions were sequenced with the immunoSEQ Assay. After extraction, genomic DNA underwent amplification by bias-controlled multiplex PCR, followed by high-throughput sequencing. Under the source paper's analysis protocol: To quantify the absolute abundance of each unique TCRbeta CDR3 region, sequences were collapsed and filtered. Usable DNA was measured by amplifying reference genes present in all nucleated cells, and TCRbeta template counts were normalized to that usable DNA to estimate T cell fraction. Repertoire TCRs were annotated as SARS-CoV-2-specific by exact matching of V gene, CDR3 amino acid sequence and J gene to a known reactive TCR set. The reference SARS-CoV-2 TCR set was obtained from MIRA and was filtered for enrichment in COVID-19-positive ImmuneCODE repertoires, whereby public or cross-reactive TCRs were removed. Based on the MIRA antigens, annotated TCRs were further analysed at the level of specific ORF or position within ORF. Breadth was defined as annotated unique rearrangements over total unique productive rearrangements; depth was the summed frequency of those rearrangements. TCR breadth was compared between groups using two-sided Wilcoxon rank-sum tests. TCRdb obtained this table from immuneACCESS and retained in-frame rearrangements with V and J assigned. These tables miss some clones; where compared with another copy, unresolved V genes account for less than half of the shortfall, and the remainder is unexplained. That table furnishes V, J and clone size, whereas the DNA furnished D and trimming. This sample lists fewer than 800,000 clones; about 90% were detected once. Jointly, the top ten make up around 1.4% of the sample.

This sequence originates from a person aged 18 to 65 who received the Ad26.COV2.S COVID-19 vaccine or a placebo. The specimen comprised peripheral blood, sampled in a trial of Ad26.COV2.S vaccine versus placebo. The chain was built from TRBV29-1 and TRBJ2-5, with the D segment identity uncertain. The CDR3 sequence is CSVATNSQETQYF. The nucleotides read TGCAGCGTTGCGACGAACAGCCAAGAGACCCAGTACTTC.